This record looks at one T cell receptor (beta chain) sequence and its context. This entry belongs to a study of control samples from healthy donors and cancer patients. V lost 7 bases to trimming and J lost 7 bases; unmatched junction nucleotides: 7. Germline CDR1 and CDR2: ENHRY and SYGVKD. The CDR3 contains 15 residues. Assay: immunoSEQ multiplex PCR; the TCRdb copy retains only in-frame clones and omits some. The sample holds 350,000 to 450,000 clones, approximately 92% seen once. This rearrangement joins TRBV10-3 to TRBJ2-2; 12 bases match TRBD2. The origin of this receptor is a man between 40 and 49 years old with head and neck cancer. Sequenced input: PBMCs. In nucleotides, the CDR3 is TGTGCCATCAAGTCCCGACTAGCGGGGGACGGGGAGCTGTTTTTT. Residues: CAIKSRLAGDGELFF.